The clone carrying this T cell receptor (beta chain) was detected only a few times. This CDR3 has 14 amino acids. V was clipped by 8 bases and J by 2 bases, with 15 bases between them. The germline V gene encodes CDR1 SQVTM and CDR2 ANQGSEA. The sample comes from a study of T cells in Graves' hyperthyroidism and ophthalmopathy. Amplification targeted TCR beta CDR3 regions from RNA transcripts. RT-PCR in the first round (using the HTBI primer set) targeted the TCR CDR3. TCRdb analysed the multiplex PCR reads with MiXCR anew, one entry per CDR3 protein. In the table there are hundreds of thousands of distinct CDR3 sequences, 15% to 20% of which are singletons. Aged 18 to 65, the patients had hyperthyroidism that was newly diagnosed and had lasted under 2 months.

The chain employs TRBV29-1 and TRBJ2-2, with D tentatively TRBD2 (6 bases). Sequencing was carried out using blood. The sequence came from a woman in her fifties or sixties with Graves' hyperthyroidism that later progressed to Graves' ophthalmopathy. CDR3 in DNA: TGCAGCTCCCGGGCAGGGACTAACACCGGGGAGCTGTTTTTT. It yields the protein CSSRAGTNTGELFF.